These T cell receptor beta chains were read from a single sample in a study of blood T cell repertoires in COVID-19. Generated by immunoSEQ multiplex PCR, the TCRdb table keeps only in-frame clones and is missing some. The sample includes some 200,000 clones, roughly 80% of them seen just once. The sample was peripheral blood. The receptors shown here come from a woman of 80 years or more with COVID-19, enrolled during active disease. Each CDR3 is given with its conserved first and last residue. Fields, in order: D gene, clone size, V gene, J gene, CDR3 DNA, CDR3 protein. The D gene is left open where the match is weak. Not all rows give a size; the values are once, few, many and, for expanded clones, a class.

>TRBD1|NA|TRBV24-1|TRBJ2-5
TGTGCCACCAGTGATGGAACGACAGGGAAAGAGACCCAGTACTTC
CATSDGTTGKETQYF
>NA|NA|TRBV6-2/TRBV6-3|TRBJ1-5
TGTGCCAGCAGTTACTATTTCACAGGGTTCAATCAGCCCCAGCATTTT
CASSYYFTGFNQPQHF
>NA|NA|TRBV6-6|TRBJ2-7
TGTGCCAGCAGTTACGGGCGGGGCCGCTACGAGCAGTACTTC
CASSYGRGRYEQYF
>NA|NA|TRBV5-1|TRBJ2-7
TGCGCCAGCAGCCGAACCGACGGGAACTACGAGCAGTACTTC
CASSRTDGNYEQYF
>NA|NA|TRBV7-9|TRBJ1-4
TGTGCCAGCAGCTCCAGGGAGGGCGTGTATAAACTGTTTTTT
CASSSREGVYKLFF
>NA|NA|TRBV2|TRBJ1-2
TGTGCCAGCAAGGATGCAGGGTACGGCTACACCTTC
CASKDAGYGYTF
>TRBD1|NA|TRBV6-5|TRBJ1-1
TGTGCCAGCAGTTACGACAGGGCTGGGAACACTGAAGCTTTCTTT
CASSYDRAGNTEAFF
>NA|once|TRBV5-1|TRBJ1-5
TGCGCCAGCAGCTTGGGACAGCTCAATCAGCCCCAGCATTTT
CASSLGQLNQPQHF
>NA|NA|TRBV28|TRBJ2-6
TGTGCCAGCAGTTTACTTTCCTACTCTGGGGCCAACGTCCTGACTTTC
CASSLLSYSGANVLTF
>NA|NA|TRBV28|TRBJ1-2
TGTGCCAGCAGTTTTTCCAGGATCTATGGCTACACCTTC
CASSFSRIYGYTF
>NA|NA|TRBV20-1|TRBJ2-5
TGCAGTGTCGGTAGCCTGGAGACCCAGTACTTC
CSVGSLETQYF
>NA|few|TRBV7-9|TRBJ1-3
TGTGCCAGCAGCGCGACAGTTGGAAACACCATATATTTT
CASSATVGNTIYF
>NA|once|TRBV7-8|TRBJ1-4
TGTGCCAGCAGCTTAGCGGGGGCAGGGGAAGTTCCGTCTAATGAAAAACTGTTTTTT
CASSLAGAGEVPSNEKLFF